The 22 T cell receptor beta chains given below trace back to one sample, sequenced in a study of beta chain features in type 1 diabetes. Findings of the study overall: TCRB CDR3s from Type 1 diabetes patients were moderately but significantly shorter in all four CD4+ subsets.

Antigens for these TCRs are unknown. Every bit of the isolated RNA underwent reverse transcription, so sequencing read expressed TCRB transcripts. Produced via immunoSEQ multiplex PCR; TCRdb's table is partial and in-frame only. The sample contains about 650,000 clones, 9.5% to 15% of which appear only once. Material: naive CD4+ T cells from blood. The receptors here all came from a man younger than 45 with type 1 diabetes.

This clone was picked up a small number of times. This chain connects TRBV7-2 to TRBJ2-3; the D is unclear. This CDR3 contains 14 residues. The V end lost 4 bases, the J end lost 8 bases, and 16 bases lay between the germline ends. CDR1 and CDR2 from the germline V gene are SGHTA and FQGNSA. CDR3 loop: CASSSILATGTQYF. CDR3 sequence (DNA): TGTGCCAGCAGCTCCATACTCGCTACGGGTACGCAGTATTTT.

J is TRBJ1-1 and V is TRBV23-1; D possibly corresponds to TRBD1 (5 bases). TRBV23-1 is treated as an ORF (open reading frame) with a function not yet certain. The CDR3 runs to 13 residues. V lost 3 bases to trimming and J lost 0 bases, with 5 bases between them. CDR3 DNA sequence: TGCGCCAGCAGTCAGGGGGTGAACACTGAAGCTTTCTTT. The encoded protein is CASSQGVNTEAFF.

This clone was recorded a few times. V is TRBV7-6 and J is TRBJ2-6; 9 bases match TRBD1. The CDR3 has 16 residues. V shed 8 bases and J 0 bases; nucleotides not matched to a gene: 5. Germline loops: CDR1 SGHVS, CDR2 FNYEAQ. The CDR3 nucleotides read TGTGCCAGCGGGGGGACAGGGAGCTCTGGGGCCAACGTCCTGACTTTC. Its translation is CASGGTGSSGANVLTF.

This clone came up a few times. V is TRBV5-6 and J is TRBJ2-5; 8 nucleotides line up with TRBD2. Losses at the gene ends were 0 bases for V and 4 bases for J; bases not matched to a gene: 8. CDR3 length: 16 amino acids. Germline CDR1 and CDR2: SGHDT and YYEEEE. The CDR3 DNA follows: TGTGCCAGCAGCTTGGCGGCTAGCGGGTTGGGAGAGACCCAGTACTTC. Translating gives CASSLAASGLGETQYF.

This clone came up a few times. V and J are TRBV2 and TRBJ1-2; D is possibly TRBD1 (5 bases). Germline V gene sequence: CDR1 SNHLY, CDR2 FYNNEI. Trimming cost V 5 bases and J 6 bases, with 16 bases left between them. The CDR3 totals 14 residues. The CDR3 is CASSPNRDANGYTF. The DNA of the CDR3 is TGTGCCAGCAGTCCTAACCGGGACGCCAATGGCTACACCTTC.

V gene TRBV7-9 combines with J gene TRBJ2-5; D is unresolved. Per germline, CDR1 SEHNR and CDR2 FQNEAQ (reference sequence). The CDR3 has 19 residues. The V gene lost 1 base and the J gene lost 1 base, with 22 bases spanning the gap. For the CDR3, the DNA is TGTGCCAGCAGCTTAGGGGGTCTCCTGGTGACGGCGGTCCAAGAGACCCAGTACTTC. This sequence encodes CASSLGGLLVTAVQETQYF.

The CDR3 DNA is TGTGCCAGTAGTATAGGGGCAGTTCAAGAGACCCAGTACTTC. The encoded protein is CASSIGAVQETQYF. The chain combines TRBV19 with TRBJ2-5; no reliable D call. CDR1 is LNHDA, CDR2 SQIVND, per germline (reference sequence). Trimming pared 1 base from V and 2 bases from J, leaving 8 bases between. The CDR3 spans 14 residues. The full variable domain, with the rest looked up from reference TRBV19 and TRBJ2-5, is DGGITQSPKYLFRKEGQNVTLSCEQNLNHDAMYWYRQDPGQGLRLIYYSQIVNDFQKGDIAEGYSVSREKKESFPLTVTSAQKNPTAFYLCASSIGAVQETQYFGPGTRLLVL.

This clone was counted only a few times. The chain couples TRBV25-1 to TRBJ1-3; a weak D match, TRBD1 (6 bases). CDR3 length: 16 residues. V lost 4 bases to trimming and J lost 1 base, with 14 bases between them. The V gene's germline CDR1 is MGHDK and CDR2 SYGVNS. In DNA, the CDR3 is TGTGCCAGCAGTGGGTGGGGACACGGTTCTGGAAACACCATATATTTT. Protein: CASSGWGHGSGNTIYF. The full variable domain, completed using reference TRBV25-1 and TRBJ1-3, is EADIYQTPRYLVIGTGKKITLECSQTMGHDKMYWYQQDPGMELHLIHYSYGVNSTEKGDLSSESTVSRIRTEHFPLTLESARPSHTSQYLCASSGWGHGSGNTIYFGEGSWLTVV.

This rearrangement joins TRBV30 to TRBJ1-6; 7 nucleotides align to TRBD1. Germline-derived CDR1 and CDR2 are GTSNPN and SVGIG (reference sequence). The CDR3 covers 13 residues. Trimming at V came to 4 bases and at J to 7 bases, leaving 4 bases not matched to a gene. The CDR3 spells CAWTRDRNSPLHF. The DNA of the CDR3 is TGTGCCTGGACACGGGACAGAAATTCACCCCTCCACTTT.

To note about this clone: The same CDR3 is also encoded by other DNA sequences in this sample. The genes are TRBV30 and TRBJ2-1; D possibly uses TRBD1 or TRBD2 (6 bases each). CDR1 and CDR2 from the germline V gene are GTSNPN and SVGIG (reference sequence). The CDR3 is 15 residues long. The germline V and J ends were trimmed by 7 bases and 3 bases, with 19 bases remaining between them. In nucleotides, the CDR3 is TGTGCCTCAACCGAGGGGGGTCTGGGCTACAATGAGCAGTTCTTC. Its protein is CASTEGGLGYNEQFF. The entire variable domain, with the rest obtained from reference TRBV30 and TRBJ2-1, is as follows: SQTIHQWPATLVQPVGSPLSLECTVEGTSNPNLYWYRQAAGRGLQLLFYSVGIGQISSEVPQNLSASRPQDRQFILSSKKLLLSDSGFYLCASTEGGLGYNEQFFGPGTRLTVL.

This clone was seen a few times. V gene TRBV19 combines with J gene TRBJ1-1; weak D call: TRBD1 (5 bases). CDR1 is LNHDA, CDR2 SQIVND, per germline (reference sequence). V dropped 2 bases and J dropped 1 base, with 8 bases sitting between them. The CDR3 has 14 residues. The CDR3 sequence is CASSIWGENTEAFF. CDR3 coding DNA: TGTGCCAGTAGTATATGGGGGGAGAACACTGAAGCTTTCTTT.

The CDR3 sequence is CASSTRGLAGGRTDTQYF. The CDR3 DNA sequence: TGTGCCAGCAGCACGAGAGGACTAGCGGGGGGGCGCACAGATACGCAGTATTTT. V gene TRBV11-2 combines with J gene TRBJ2-3, with TRBD2 matching over 15 bases. CDR1 and CDR2 (germline): SGHAT, FQNNGV. After removal of 5 bases from V and 1 base from J, the junction contained 7 bases not matched to a gene. The CDR3 is 18 amino acids.

V usage is TRBV27 and J usage is TRBJ1-1; no reliable D call. Trimming cost V 8 bases and J 1 base, with 14 bases left between them. This CDR3 has 14 residues. Germline CDR1 is MNHEY and CDR2 is SMNVEV (reference sequence). CDR3 residues: CASEQRHENTEAFF. The CDR3 DNA reads as TGTGCCAGCGAACAACGACACGAGAACACTGAAGCTTTCTTT.

The rearrangement joins TRBV28 to TRBJ1-3; D not resolved. Germline CDR1 and CDR2: MDHEN and SYDVKM. The CDR3 covers 14 residues. V gave up 2 bases and J gave up 0 bases, with 5 bases separating them. This CDR3 reads CASSLGSSGNTIYF. The CDR3 DNA follows: TGTGCCAGCAGTTTAGGCAGCTCTGGAAACACCATATATTTT.

The rearrangement links TRBV6-5 to TRBJ1-5, with D hard to call. The germline V gene has CDR1 MNHEY and CDR2 SVGAGI. The length of the CDR3 is 12 residues. Trimming cost V 8 bases and J 7 bases, with 12 bases left between them. The CDR3 loop reads CASGPSGQPQHF. The CDR3 coding sequence is TGTGCCAGCGGACCCAGTGGGCAGCCCCAGCATTTT.

This clone was observed a few times. The chain joins TRBV6-6 to TRBJ2-7; D possibly matches TRBD1 or TRBD2 (6 bases each). Trimming shortened V by 6 bases and J by 2 bases, and 11 bases separated the two germline ends. Germline V gene data show CDR1 as MNHNY and CDR2 as SVGAGI (reference sequence). CDR3 length: 13 residues. In DNA form, the CDR3 reads TGTGCCAGCAGGCGGGACACTCCCTACGAGCAGTACTTC. Protein product: CASRRDTPYEQYF.

This clone has only a few counts. The chain couples TRBV14 to TRBJ1-4; D gene ambiguous. The J call may be mistaken, given a closer DNA end match to TRBJ2-2. There are 13 residues in the CDR3. CDR1 and CDR2 from the germline V gene are SGHDN and FVKESK. The CDR3 region has the DNA TGTGCCAGCAGCCAAGTAATGACAGGGGAGCTGTTTTTT. This translates into CASSQVMTGELFF.

Only a few counts were recorded for this clone. The chain joins TRBV5-1 to TRBJ2-1, with 8 bases that match TRBD1. The germline CDR1 and CDR2 sequences are SGHRS and YFSETQ. Trimming at V came to 4 bases and at J to 9 bases, leaving 6 bases not matched to a gene. The CDR3 is 13 amino acids. The CDR3 spells CASSPGQGIEQFF. The CDR3 DNA reads TGCGCCAGCAGCCCAGGACAGGGCATTGAGCAGTTCTTC.

This clone was counted only a few times. This chain connects TRBV11-2 to TRBJ1-1; 9 bases map to TRBD1. In germline, CDR1 is SGHAT, CDR2 FQNNGV. V trimming: 4 bases; J trimming: 7 bases; junction bases outside the gene matches: 4. The CDR3 runs 13 residues. The CDR3 DNA reads as TGTGCCAGCAGCTCTGGACAGGGGAATGAAGCTTTCTTT. As protein: CASSSGQGNEAFF.

The chain uses TRBV6-9 and TRBJ2-7; a possible D gene is TRBD1 (6 bases). The V end lost 6 bases, the J end lost 0 bases, and 15 bases lay between the germline ends. The CDR3 contains 15 residues. CDR1 MNHGY and CDR2 SVAAGI come from the germline V gene. In nucleotides, the CDR3 is TGTGCCAGCAGGTCCCGTACAGGGAGCTCCTACGAGCAGTACTTC. Translated: CASRSRTGSSYEQYF.

The chain couples TRBV7-3 to TRBJ1-2; TRBD1 is a possible D gene (6 bases). The CDR3 length is 13 residues. Germline CDR1 SGHTA, CDR2 FQGTGA. V was cut by 4 bases and J by 3 bases, with 9 bases left in between. The CDR3 sequence is CASSSQGYYGYTF. Here the CDR3 DNA reads TGTGCCAGCAGCTCACAGGGTTACTATGGCTACACCTTC.

In its sample, this clone was seen a few times. The J gene is TRBJ2-7, the V gene TRBV7-9; the D gene could be TRBD1 or TRBD2 (5 bases each). Per the germline V gene, CDR1 is SEHNR and CDR2 is FQNEAQ (reference sequence). The V end was cut by 5 bases, the J end by 4 bases, with 12 bases between. The CDR3 length is 13 residues. The CDR3 region is CASSVVGEYEQYF. The CDR3 DNA follows: TGTGCCAGCAGCGTCGTAGGGGAGTACGAGCAGTACTTC.